This entry is about one T cell receptor beta chain. Which antigen it targets is not known. No per-base quality is available; no much larger clone lies one base away. TCRbeta rearrangements were sequenced from genomic DNA using the immunoSEQ assay at survey resolution. As for how the authors treated the data: A lowest detectable productive clonotype frequency of 2.59 x 10-5 was observed in the TCR sequencing data. Only productive TCRbeta rearrangements, defined as complete and in-frame sequences, were included in the analyses. Simpson clonality, calculated in the immunoSEQ Analyzer version 3.0, was used as the measure of sample clonality. Clones were binned by frequency as very rare, small, medium, large (1-20%) or hyperexpanded (>20%). OLGA 1.2.3 estimated generation probabilities, VDJtools produced V-gene circos plots, VDJdb was queried for specificities, and GLIPH identified CDR3 motifs. TCRdb took over this immuneACCESS table, retaining in-frame rearrangements with V and J assigned. Such tables are incomplete; in checked studies, under half of the missing clones stem from an unresolved V gene, and the remainder is unexplained. V and J calls and clone size follow that table, whereas D and trimming were derived from the DNA. This sample has around 34,000 clones in its table, and around 85% of those were observed once. Roughly 1.2% of the sample is taken by the ten largest.

This record comes from a study of STAT5B mutations in CD4+ large granular lymphocyte leukemia (dated by TCRdb to between 2021 and 2024). Notes on the research overall: Among healthy controls, the CDR3 'QG' motif was associated with a particular HLA allele. The TCRbeta repertoires of CD4+ T-cell large granular lymphocyte leukemia patients were compared with the TCRbeta repertoires of healthy blood donors. Flow cytometry on FACSCanto II or FACSVerse confirmed that purified fractions exceeded 95% purity among lymphocytes.

The germline V gene sets CDR1 to SNHLY and CDR2 to FYNNEI. The CDR3 measures 14 amino acids from cysteine to phenylalanine. Just the 42-base CDR3 DNA is kept, in frame starting at base 1. Trimmed from V: 10 bases; trimmed from J: 1 base; junction bases lacking a gene match: 9. Buffy coats from some 35 blood donors, supplied by the Finnish Red Cross blood service, were used as healthy controls. All TCR-sequenced material derived from peripheral blood: patient blood samples and healthy donor buffy coats. Peripheral blood mononuclear cells were isolated by Ficoll-Hypaque gradient centrifugation. CD4+ cells were purified magnetically from the buffy coats of healthy controls. The Gentra Puregene Cell and Tissue kit was used for genomic DNA extraction, and quantification was performed on a Qubit 2.0 fluorometer. Points the paper makes about the study in general: The main leukemic clonotypes were found to be private to each patient, although more than 20% of the main leukemic clonotypes were detected at low frequency in the non-leukemic repertoires of other patients. The data were not HLA-matched, and the higher clonality in CD4+ T-LGLL than in CD8+ T-LGLL could be due to the relatively small sample size. Greater clonality appeared to be present in CD4-sorted patient repertoires than in healthy CD4+ repertoires, and the difference was retained after the putative leukemic clones were removed. Enrichment of TRBV06-family usage was observed among the top patient clones (8/27) relative to healthy controls (2/35).

Specimen: CD4+ T cells from blood buffy coats. The TCR originated in a human donor in good health. The chain joins TRBV2 to TRBJ2-5; TRBD1 aligns with 7 central bases. The CDR3 region has the sequence CATNPGTVQETQYF. The bases read TGTGCCACCAATCCCGGGACAGTCCAAGAGACCCAGTACTTC.